This is a list of T cell receptor beta chains from one sample in a study of beta chain features in type 1 diabetes. Libraries were prepared by immunoSEQ multiplex PCR; TCRdb keeps only in-frame clonotypes and omits some of them. The table lists 150,000 or so clones, 7.5% to 9.5% of them singletons. Specimen: central memory CD4+ T cells from blood. The receptor set was obtained from a young woman in good health. CDR3s include the opening cysteine and the closing phenylalanine or tryptophan. A D gene is named only where the DNA matches it firmly. The size field is filled for only some rows; it gives once, few, many or a size class.

TRBJ2-1,-,TRBV11-2,-,CASSLAWTTNEQFF,TGTGCCAGCAGCTTAGCTTGGACTACCAATGAGCAGTTCTTC
TRBJ1-5,-,TRBV6-1,TRBD1,CASSRTGGNDQPQHF,TGTGCCAGCAGTAGGACAGGGGGAAACGATCAGCCCCAGCATTTT
TRBJ2-7,-,TRBV19,TRBD1,CASSIDWGQSGYEQYF,TGTGCCAGTAGTATAGATTGGGGACAGTCGGGGTACGAGCAGTACTTC
TRBJ2-7,-,TRBV5-1,-,CASTDSYEQYF,TGCGCCAGCACAGACAGTTACGAGCAGTACTTC
TRBJ1-5,few,TRBV5-4,TRBD1,CASSPGQGAGQPQHF,TGTGCCAGCAGCCCGGGACAGGGGGCTGGACAGCCCCAGCATTTT
TRBJ2-3,-,TRBV29-1,TRBD2,CSVALAGGTDTQYF,TGCAGCGTTGCCTTAGCGGGGGGAACAGATACGCAGTATTTT
TRBJ2-1,-,TRBV30,TRBD2,CALTSLAHNEQFF,TGTGCCTTGACTAGCTTAGCCCACAATGAGCAGTTCTTC
TRBJ2-2,few,TRBV7-8,-,CASSLVWASGELFF,TGTGCCAGCAGCTTAGTATGGGCATCCGGGGAGCTGTTTTTT
TRBJ2-1,few,TRBV29-1,TRBD2,CSVEVSGRAGNEQFF,TGCAGCGTTGAAGTAAGCGGGAGGGCAGGTAATGAGCAGTTCTTC
TRBJ2-5,few,TRBV5-6,TRBD2,CASSRPGLGTETQYF,TGTGCCAGCAGCCGACCGGGACTAGGGACGGAGACCCAGTACTTC
TRBJ1-2,-,TRBV30,-,CAWTLAGGSNYGYTF,TGTGCCTGGACTCTAGCCGGGGGATCTAACTATGGCTACACCTTC
TRBJ2-7,few,TRBV15,TRBD2,CATSSGFGGSYEQYF,TGTGCCACCAGCAGTGGTTTTGGCGGGAGCTACGAGCAGTACTTC
TRBJ2-7,few,TRBV29-1,TRBD2,CSSYSGLAGHGEQYF,TGCAGCTCCTACTCCGGACTAGCGGGCCACGGCGAGCAGTACTTC
TRBJ2-3,-,TRBV6-5,-,CASSSAGSSDTQYF,TGTGCCAGCAGTTCGGCGGGATCGTCAGATACGCAGTATTTT
TRBJ2-1,-,TRBV30,-,CAWRGTLYNEQFF,TGTGCCTGGAGGGGGACTTTGTACAATGAGCAGTTCTTC
TRBJ2-7,few,TRBV11-2,-,CASSTQGLGFEQYF,TGTGCCAGCAGCACACAAGGACTTGGGTTCGAGCAGTACTTC
TRBJ2-7,few,TRBV5-1,TRBD2,CASSPRGAGIYEQYF,TGCGCCAGCAGCCCGCGGGGGGCCGGGATCTACGAGCAGTACTTC
TRBJ2-1,many,TRBV29-1,TRBD1,CSVEVGTGDEQFF,TGCAGCGTTGAAGTCGGGACAGGCGATGAGCAGTTCTTC
TRBJ2-3,few,TRBV7-9,-,CASSLRDLSTDTQYF,TGTGCCAGCAGCCTCCGGGACTTAAGCACAGATACGCAGTATTTT
TRBJ1-2,many,TRBV7-9,TRBD1,CASTNRGPNYGYTF,TGTGCCAGCACAAACAGGGGGCCTAACTATGGCTACACCTTC
TRBJ1-1,few,TRBV5-1,-,CASSLDPPSTEAFF,TGCGCCAGCAGCTTGGACCCTCCCAGTACTGAAGCTTTCTTT
TRBJ1-1,-,TRBV5-1,-,CASSLQGNTEAFF,TGCGCCAGCAGCTTACAGGGTAACACTGAAGCTTTCTTT
TRBJ2-7,-,TRBV7-2,TRBD1,CASSLTDRGLGQYF,TGTGCCAGCAGCCTAACCGACAGGGGGCTTGGACAGTACTTC
TRBJ2-5,few,TRBV11-2,-,CASSPLRRGETQYF,TGTGCCAGCAGCCCCCTACGTAGAGGGGAGACCCAGTACTTC
TRBJ2-5,few,TRBV5-4,TRBD1,CASSTYGGGQGYF,TGTGCCAGCAGCACCTACGGGGGAGGACAGGGTTACTTC
TRBJ1-2,many,TRBV2,-,CASTRQDGYTF,TGTGCCAGCACCCGACAGGACGGCTACACCTTC
TRBJ1-2,-,TRBV25-1,TRBD1,CASSEYTGRGGFGYTF,TGTGCCAGCAGTGAATATACAGGACGAGGGGGCTTTGGCTACACCTTC
TRBJ2-2,-,TRBV2,-,CASSGQASGELFF,TGTGCCAGCAGTGGACAGGCCTCCGGGGAGCTGTTTTTT
TRBJ2-7,few,TRBV5-4,TRBD2,CASSPSGGPYEQYF,TGTGCCAGCAGCCCTAGCGGGGGTCCCTACGAGCAGTACTTC
TRBJ2-1,few,TRBV5-1,-,CASSLEVGGNEQFF,TGCGCCAGCAGCTTGGAGGTGGGGGGTAATGAGCAGTTCTTC
TRBJ1-3,few,TRBV11-3,-,CASSLMNSLTGNTIYF,TGTGCCAGCAGCTTAATGAATAGTTTGACTGGAAACACCATATATTTT
TRBJ2-5,many,TRBV7-9,TRBD1,CASSPGTGATQYF,TGTGCCAGCAGCCCGGGGACAGGGGCGACCCAGTACTTC
TRBJ1-2,few,TRBV30,-,CAWRRPSTNYGYTF,TGTGCCTGGAGGCGCCCGAGTACTAACTATGGCTACACCTTC
TRBJ2-7,few,TRBV18,-,CASSPNVRGQGEQYF,TGTGCCAGCTCACCAAACGTCAGGGGCCAGGGAGAGCAGTACTTC
TRBJ2-5,-,TRBV9,-,CASSVDKGRLEETQYF,TGTGCCAGCAGCGTAGATAAGGGGAGGCTGGAGGAGACCCAGTACTTC
TRBJ1-1,-,TRBV4-2,-,CASSTNRARGTEAFF,TGTGCCAGCAGTACTAACAGGGCCCGGGGCACTGAAGCTTTCTTT
TRBJ2-5,-,TRBV25-1,TRBD1,CASSDRTGQETQYF,TGTGCCAGCAGTGACCGGACAGGGCAAGAGACCCAGTACTTC
TRBJ2-7,-,TRBV11-2,TRBD1,CASSLAGTVSYEQYF,TGTGCCAGCAGCTTAGCCGGGACAGTCTCCTACGAGCAGTACTTC
TRBJ2-1,few,TRBV5-1,TRBD2,CASSSTSGRAYNEQFF,TGCGCCAGCAGCTCAACTAGCGGGAGGGCCTACAATGAGCAGTTCTTC
TRBJ1-2,-,TRBV5-1,TRBD1,CASSPGDRVQGGYTF,TGCGCCAGCAGCCCTGGGGACAGGGTCCAGGGCGGCTACACCTTC
TRBJ1-1,few,TRBV5-1,TRBD1,CASSLAGGGTEAFF,TGCGCCAGCAGCTTGGCAGGGGGCGGCACTGAAGCTTTCTTT
TRBJ1-5,few,TRBV6-5,TRBD1,CASSPQGASNQPQHF,TGTGCCAGCAGTCCTCAGGGGGCGAGCAATCAGCCCCAGCATTTT
TRBJ1-5,-,TRBV18,TRBD1,CASSPRGQGSNQPQHF,TGTGCCAGCTCACCCCGAGGACAGGGTAGCAATCAGCCCCAGCATTTT
TRBJ1-5,-,TRBV10-3,-,CAISDPGQGFQPQHF,TGTGCCATCAGTGACCCTGGGCAGGGCTTTCAGCCCCAGCATTTT
TRBJ1-1,-,TRBV15,-,CATSRTGWGTEAFF,TGTGCCACCAGCAGGACAGGCTGGGGGACTGAAGCTTTCTTT
TRBJ1-1,few,TRBV30,-,CAWSVRANTEAFF,TGTGCCTGGAGTGTGAGGGCGAACACTGAAGCTTTCTTT
TRBJ2-2,-,TRBV5-1,-,CASSLGLENTGELFF,TGCGCCAGCAGCTTGGGACTAGAGAACACCGGGGAGCTGTTTTTT
TRBJ2-5,-,TRBV5-1,-,CASSPIKQAPGETQYF,TGCGCCAGCAGCCCAATAAAGCAAGCGCCAGGGGAGACCCAGTACTTC
TRBJ2-5,-,TRBV6-5,-,CASRRARGETQYF,TGTGCCTCGCGTAGGGCCCGGGGGGAGACCCAGTACTTC
TRBJ2-2,few,TRBV9,-,CASSVLRGELFF,TGTGCCAGCAGCGTGCTGAGGGGGGAGCTGTTTTTT
TRBJ1-5,-,TRBV6-1,-,CASSAQGIGFSNQPQHF,TGTGCCAGCAGTGCCCAGGGCATCGGCTTTAGCAATCAGCCCCAGCATTTT
TRBJ1-2,-,TRBV6-6,-,CASSPDGNYGYTF,TGTGCCAGCAGCCCCGACGGGAACTATGGCTACACCTTC
TRBJ2-3,few,TRBV5-1,-,CASSGEGHLGTDTQYF,TGCGCCAGCAGTGGTGAGGGACATCTAGGCACAGATACGCAGTATTTT
TRBJ2-7,-,TRBV14,-,CASSQVQTGSGYEQYF,TGTGCCAGCAGCCAAGTACAAACCGGGTCGGGCTACGAGCAGTACTTC
TRBJ2-1,-,TRBV7-8,TRBD1,CASSLTQGQGYNEQFF,TGTGCCAGCAGCTTAACACAGGGACAGGGGTACAATGAGCAGTTCTTC
TRBJ1-4,-,TRBV7-2,TRBD1,CASSLRTGSNEKLFF,TGTGCCAGCAGCCTCCGGACAGGTTCGAATGAAAAACTGTTTTTT
TRBJ2-2,-,TRBV9,TRBD2,CASSVAPGLAGLATGELFF,TGTGCCAGCAGCGTAGCTCCGGGACTAGCGGGACTAGCTACCGGGGAGCTGTTTTTT
TRBJ1-1,-,TRBV12-5,-,CASGLVEYTEAFF,TGTGCTAGTGGTTTGGTAGAGTACACTGAAGCTTTCTTT
TRBJ2-3,few,TRBV6-6,-,CASSYGAASDTQYF,TGTGCCAGCAGTTACGGGGCAGCTTCAGATACGCAGTATTTT
TRBJ2-7,-,TRBV29-1,TRBD2,CSVGGLAAEQYF,TGCAGCGTTGGGGGACTAGCGGCCGAGCAGTACTTC